The 21 T cell receptor beta chains below all came from one sample that was sequenced in a study of chronic HIV infection and antiretroviral therapy. TCRdb called the 5' RACE reads again in MiXCR, with one record for every CDR3 protein. The repertoire includes some 37,000 distinct CDR3 sequences, approximately 7.4% of them detected once, and 2.9% sits in the top ten. Specimen: peripheral blood. These receptors were obtained from an adult who had HIV and had not received antiretroviral therapy, or was an uninfected healthy control (not recorded which).

In this sample, this clonotype turned up a few times. This rearrangement joins TRBV6-6 to TRBJ2-5; D gene uncertain. This CDR3 comprises 14 residues. Trimming shortened V by 0 bases and J by 4 bases, and 9 bases separated the two germline ends. CDR1 and CDR2 (germline): MNHNY, SVGAGI (reference sequence). As DNA, the CDR3 is TGTGCCAGCAGTTACTCAGGGTCCGGAGAGACCCAGTACTTC. Amino acids: CASSYSGSGETQYF.

J is TRBJ1-1 and V is TRBV5-1; D remains ambiguous. The CDR3 totals 15 residues. CDR1 and CDR2 (germline): SGHRS, YFSETQ. The V end lost 0 bases, the J end lost 6 bases, and 15 bases lay between the germline ends. The chain's CDR3 is CASSLVPREDAEAFF. CDR3 bases: TGCGCCAGCAGCTTGGTGCCCCGCGAGGACGCTGAAGCTTTCTTT.

This clonotype occurred many times. The chain is built from TRBV3-1 and TRBJ2-1; D uncertain. The germline CDR1 and CDR2 sequences are LGHDT and YNNKEL (reference sequence). CDR3 length equals 16 residues. Trimming stripped 2 bases from V and 2 bases from J, with 13 bases between. As DNA, the CDR3 is TGTGCCAGCAGCCAAAGCCCTAGGACGGCCTACAATGAGCAGTTCTTC. This sequence encodes CASSQSPRTAYNEQFF.

This clonotype was counted only a few times. J is TRBJ1-6 and V is TRBV20-1; perhaps TRBD1 as D (5 bases). Trimming took off 1 base at V and 13 bases at J, with 14 bases between the two ends. Germline values: CDR1 DFQATT, CDR2 SNEGSKA (reference sequence). The CDR3 has 13 amino acids. In nucleotides, the CDR3 is TGCAGTGCTAGAGGTAGTGGGGCCGGCCCCCTCCACTTT. Protein product: CSARGSGAGPLHF.

The rearrangement joins TRBV10-3 to TRBJ1-2; no reliable D call. V dropped 0 bases and J dropped 4 bases, with 6 bases sitting between them. Germline loops: CDR1 ENHRY, CDR2 SYGVKD. The CDR3 is 13 residues long. CDR3: CAISESGSYGYTF. CDR3 DNA sequence: TGTGCCATCAGTGAGTCAGGGAGCTATGGCTACACCTTC.

The chain has TRBV5-5 and TRBJ2-1; possibly TRBD2 for D (5 bases). Germline values: CDR1 SGHKS, CDR2 YYEKEE (reference sequence). Trimming took off 4 bases at V and 4 bases at J, with 15 bases between the two ends. The CDR3 covers 15 residues. The CDR3 bases are TGTGCCAGCAGCCCTCGGGGAGCGGCATACAATGAGCAGTTCTTC. Its protein product is CASSPRGAAYNEQFF. Together with reference TRBV5-5 and TRBJ2-1, the CDR3 gives the full variable domain: DAGVTQSPTHLIKTRGQQVTLRCSPISGHKSVSWYQQVLGQGPQFIFQYYEKEERGRGNFPDRFSARQFPNYSSELNVNALLLGDSALYLCASSPRGAAYNEQFFGPGTRLTVL.

This clonotype occurred many times. This chain links TRBV27 with TRBJ2-3; TRBD1 matches 7 bases. Germline V gives CDR1 MNHEY, CDR2 SMNVEV (reference sequence). The J segment lost 14 bases and the V segment lost 0 bases, leaving 8 bases of the junction unmatched. This CDR3 is built from 13 residues. CDR3 sequence (DNA): TGTGCCAGCAGTTTATCCGGACAGGCCAAATGGTATTTT. This translates into CASSLSGQAKWYF.

At least ten counts were recorded for this clonotype. This rearrangement joins TRBV28 to TRBJ2-1; 9 nucleotides line up with TRBD2. V shed 1 base and J 6 bases; nucleotides not matched to a gene: 10. The CDR3 spans 17 residues. In germline, CDR1 is MDHEN, CDR2 SYDVKM. The CDR3 protein is CASSLFRYSGRVNEQFF. As DNA, the CDR3 is TGTGCCAGCAGTTTATTTAGGTATAGCGGGAGAGTCAATGAGCAGTTCTTC.

The rearrangement links TRBV4-1 to TRBJ2-5; perhaps TRBD2 as D (5 bases). Trimming took 4 bases from V and 4 from J, leaving 22 bases between them. There are 17 residues in the CDR3. Germline lookup yields CDR1 MGHRA and CDR2 YSYEKL. The CDR3 loop reads CASSLPTLRRQRETQYF. CDR3 nucleotides: TGCGCCAGCAGCCTCCCCACCCTGAGGAGGCAGAGAGAGACCCAGTACTTC.

This clonotype came up a few times. V and J are TRBV29-1 and TRBJ2-7; TRBD2 agrees at 9 bases. Trimming at V came to 6 bases and at J to 2 bases, leaving 8 bases not matched to a gene. There are 14 residues in the CDR3. Germline values: CDR1 SQVTM, CDR2 ANQGSEA. The CDR3 bases are TGCAGCGTATTTCTAGCGGGATCTGCCTACGAGCAGTACTTC. It specifies CSVFLAGSAYEQYF.

This clonotype has a count of ten or more. V is TRBV19 and J is TRBJ2-6; D call uncertain. CDR3 length: 14 amino acids. V was pared by 9 bases and J by 0 bases, with 9 bases between. From germline, CDR1 is LNHDA and CDR2 SQIVND (reference sequence). CDR3 region: CASSIGSGANVLTF. The CDR3 bases are TGTGCCAGCAGCATCGGCTCTGGGGCCAACGTCCTGACTTTC. The variable domain in full, completed from reference TRBV19 and TRBJ2-6, reads DGGITQSPKYLFRKEGQNVTLSCEQNLNHDAMYWYRQDPGQGLRLIYYSQIVNDFQKGDIAEGYSVSREKKESFPLTVTSAQKNPTAFYLCASSIGSGANVLTFGAGSRLTVL.

This clonotype showed up just a few times. The rearrangement joins TRBV7-3 to TRBJ2-2; D might be TRBD2 (5 bases). The V gene lost 8 bases and the J gene lost 5 bases, with 12 bases spanning the gap. The germline CDR1 and CDR2 sequences are SGHTA and FQGTGA. This CDR3 region has 13 residues. CDR3 sequence reads: CASGLGLTGELFF. CDR3 DNA sequence: TGTGCCAGCGGACTGGGGTTGACCGGGGAGCTGTTTTTT.

This clonotype has a count of ten or more. The V gene is TRBV7-2, the J gene TRBJ2-7; unclear D gene. Deletions cut 3 bases from V and 7 bases from J, with 7 bases between. Germline V lookup: CDR1 SGHTA, CDR2 FQGNSA. This CDR3 spans 11 amino acids. The CDR3 nucleotides read TGTGCCAGCAGCTTTGGGGTTGAGCAGTACTTC. Its protein is CASSFGVEQYF.

On this clonotype itself: A much larger clone lies a single base off, so this may be a read error. This chain links TRBV29-1 with TRBJ1-1, with 7 positions matching TRBD1. This CDR3 has 13 amino acids. The germline V gene has CDR1 SQVTM and CDR2 ANQGSEA. CDR3 residues: CSVEGTVNTETFF. CDR3 nucleotides: TGCAGCGTTGAGGGGACAGTGAACACTGAAACTTTCTTT.

The table lists this clonotype with many counts. The chain couples TRBV4-1 to TRBJ2-2; TRBD2 might be the D (6 bases). Germline V CDR1 and CDR2: MGHRA, YSYEKL. V dropped 1 base and J dropped 0 bases, with 9 bases sitting between them. The CDR3 sequence is 16 residues long. The DNA of the CDR3 is TGCGCCAGCAGCCAAGGGAGGGTCTCGAACACCGGGGAGCTGTTTTTT. Translation gives CASSQGRVSNTGELFF.

This clonotype counts as medium-sized. The chain is built from TRBV10-2 and TRBJ1-5; D is uncertain. This CDR3 spans 16 amino acids. V was pared by 0 bases and J by 0 bases, with 9 bases between. Looked up from germline, CDR1 is WSHSY and CDR2 is SAAADI. CDR3 region: CASSESPGNSNQPQHF. The CDR3 DNA reads TGCGCCAGCAGTGAGTCTCCAGGCAATAGCAATCAGCCCCAGCATTTT.

In this sample, this clonotype turned up a few times. The chain carries TRBV20-1 and TRBJ1-1, with D tentatively TRBD1 (5 bases). Between the trimmed V and J ends, which lost 0 bases and 4 bases, there was a span of 6 bases. Germline V gene lookup returns CDR1 DFQATT and CDR2 SNEGSKA (reference sequence). The CDR3 is made up of 12 amino acids. For the CDR3, the DNA is TGCAGTGCTAGAGATGGGGGCACTGAAGCTTTCTTT. Translating gives CSARDGGTEAFF.

This clonotype was seen more than once but under ten times. CDR3 sequence reads: CASSYSGQPQHF. CDR3 bases: TGTGCCAGCAGTTACTCGGGGCAGCCCCAGCATTTT. J is TRBJ1-5 and V is TRBV6-2 or TRBV6-3, with unresolved D. Germline CDR1 MNHEY, CDR2 SVGEGT. The CDR3 has 12 residues. Trimming removed 0 bases at V and 7 bases at J, with 4 bases between.

The chain employs TRBV28 and TRBJ2-4, with D unclear. CDR1 is MDHEN and CDR2 is SYDVKM in the germline V gene. The length of the CDR3 is 15 residues. V shed 5 bases and J shed 1 base, with 12 bases lying between them. The CDR3 sequence is CASSDVSLAKNIQYF. CDR3 sequence (DNA): TGTGCCAGCAGTGACGTATCCCTTGCCAAAAACATTCAGTACTTC. Supplemented by reference TRBV28 and TRBJ2-4, the full variable domain reads DVKVTQSSRYLVKRTGEKVFLECVQDMDHENMFWYRQDPGLGLRLIYFSYDVKMKEKGDIPEGYSVSREKKERFSLILESASTNQTSMYLCASSDVSLAKNIQYFGAGTRLSVL.

This clonotype occurred many times. V gene TRBV7-2 combines with J gene TRBJ2-2; D is unresolved. There are 16 residues in the CDR3. V lost 2 bases, J lost 5 bases, and 15 bases lay in between. Germline CDR1 reads SGHTA; CDR2 reads FQGNSA. CDR3 residues: CASSLSLVRRTGELFF. Written as DNA, the CDR3 is TGTGCCAGCAGCTTAAGTTTAGTACGTCGGACCGGGGAGCTGTTTTTT.

This clonotype appeared a few times. The chain links TRBV28 to TRBJ1-5, with D tentatively TRBD1 (6 bases). V was pared by 6 bases and J by 2 bases, with 17 bases between. The CDR3 length is 16 residues. Germline assignment: CDR1 MDHEN and CDR2 SYDVKM. The CDR3: CASRSIQGIGNQPQHF. The CDR3 coding sequence is TGTGCCAGCAGGTCGATACAGGGAATAGGCAATCAGCCCCAGCATTTT.